The next 8 T cell receptor beta chains were all read from a single sample in a study of identical twins. TCRdb fed the 5' RACE reads into MiXCR, producing one record per CDR3 protein. Of roughly 1.6 million distinct CDR3 sequences detected, around 33% appear once; the ten largest clones hold 0.27%. What was sequenced was cord blood. These receptors were collected from a newborn girl in good health.

A few counts support this clonotype. The chain has TRBV28 and TRBJ2-2; either TRBD1 or TRBD2 may supply D (5 bases each). Germline V gene lookup returns CDR1 MDHEN and CDR2 SYDVKM. CDR3 length equals 16 residues. The V end lost 3 bases, the J end lost 0 bases, and 11 bases lay between the germline ends. DNA of the CDR3: TGTGCCAGCAGTTTTCGTTGGGACGCGAACACCGGGGAGCTGTTTTTT. The encoded protein is CASSFRWDANTGELFF.

The chain employs TRBV20-1 and TRBJ1-6; D unclear. There are 14 residues in the CDR3. Germline values: CDR1 DFQATT, CDR2 SNEGSKA (reference sequence). Trimming removed 1 base at V and 10 bases at J, with 14 bases between. The CDR3: CSARVGRFRSPLHF. The CDR3 nucleotides read TGCAGTGCTAGAGTGGGCAGGTTTAGGTCACCCCTCCACTTT.

The chain couples TRBV24-1 to TRBJ2-5; D not certain. The germline gives CDR1 KGHDR, CDR2 SFDVKD. Trimming shortened V by 0 bases and J by 7 bases, and 14 bases separated the two germline ends. The CDR3 consists of 15 residues. The CDR3 spells CATSDLRQPGGTQYF. The CDR3 DNA is TGTGCCACCAGTGATTTGCGGCAGCCCGGCGGGACCCAGTACTTC.

This chain joins TRBV4-1 and TRBJ1-1; D gene uncertain. V dropped 3 bases and J dropped 3 bases, with 11 bases sitting between them. CDR3 length: 14 amino acids. Per the germline V gene, CDR1 is MGHRA and CDR2 is YSYEKL. CDR3 protein: CASSQEGGYTEAFF. The CDR3 DNA reads TGCGCCAGCAGCCAGGAGGGTGGGTACACTGAAGCTTTCTTT.

The chain employs TRBV7-2 and TRBJ2-3; D unresolved. In germline, CDR1 is SGHTA, CDR2 FQGNSA. CDR3 length equals 15 residues. The germline V and J ends were trimmed by 5 bases and 2 bases, with 14 bases remaining between them. CDR3 residues: CASSTSAQPTDTQYF. The CDR3 nucleotides read TGTGCCAGCAGCACATCGGCACAACCCACAGATACGCAGTATTTT.

This clonotype has just one count. The conserved phenylalanine or tryptophan is not found at the CDR3 terminus, so this likely reflects a read error. The V gene is TRBV5-1, the J gene TRBJ2-3; 13 nucleotides line up with TRBD2. Trimming removed 3 bases from V and 6 bases from J; junction bases left unmatched: 7. The CDR3 runs 16 residues. The germline CDR1 and CDR2 sequences are SGHRS and YFSETQ. For the CDR3, the DNA is TGCGCCAGCAGCTCGGGACTAGCGGGGAGGATGGATACGCAGTATTGT. Translating it yields CASSSGLAGRMDTQYC.

The J gene is TRBJ2-7, the V gene TRBV7-9; D ambiguous. In germline, CDR1 is SEHNR, CDR2 FQNEAQ (reference sequence). The CDR3 spans 14 residues. The V and J ends lost 1 base and 7 bases respectively, with 14 bases between them. CDR3 amino acids: CASSLGQLRSEQYF. CDR3 coding DNA: TGTGCCAGCAGCTTAGGTCAACTTCGAAGTGAGCAGTACTTC.

The V gene is TRBV7-9, the J gene TRBJ2-5; D is undetermined. The CDR3 contains 13 residues. Trimming shortened V by 5 bases and J by 11 bases, and 18 bases separated the two germline ends. Germline lookup yields CDR1 SEHNR and CDR2 FQNEAQ (reference sequence). The CDR3 region is CASSPMYRNEQYF. CDR3 sequence (DNA): TGTGCCAGCAGCCCCATGTATCGCAATGAGCAGTACTTC.